Included here is one T cell receptor (beta chain) sequence, with context. This sample was included in a study of blood T cell repertoires in COVID-19. About the study: Sample material is recorded as cDNA or gDNA derived from T cells, B-cell-depleted T cells, or PBMCs.

Everyone who took part was roughly 18 to 95 years old, and they came from fewer than 25 US areas. Two negative PCRs, clearance, or symptom resolution had been documented for recovered Cohort 3 donors. The CDR3 has 12 amino acids. Germline V gives CDR1 MNHEY, CDR2 SVGAGI. V was trimmed by 7 bases and J by 2 bases, leaving 6 bases between them. Clones were sequenced by immunoSEQ multiplex PCR, and TCRdb holds only the in-frame ones, with some missing. The data contain 100,000 to 150,000 clones, less than 90% of them singletons. The rearrangement links TRBV6-5 to TRBJ1-3, with D uncertain. Sample: PBMCs or T cells enriched from blood (not recorded which). The sequence was obtained from a woman between 50 and 59 years old who had recovered from COVID-19. The CDR3 spells CASTTTGNTIYF. The CDR3 DNA reads as TGTGCCAGCACTACCACTGGAAACACCATATATTTT.